A selection of T cell receptor beta chains follows, all from one sample in a study of early T cells in non-severe SARS-CoV-2 infection. TCRdb reprocessed the 5' RACE reads with MiXCR, giving one entry per CDR3 protein. The table has under 55,000 distinct CDR3 sequences, roughly 10% seen once; the top ten hold around a fifth. Material: whole blood. The receptor source for this set is an adult who was a healthcare worker with PCR-confirmed SARS-CoV-2 infection or an uninfected control (not recorded which). CDR3s include the opening cysteine and the closing phenylalanine or tryptophan. D genes are given only for firm matches. Clone size, where shown, is once, few, many, or a class for clones that have expanded.

TRBJ2-3 TRBV29-1 . many CSVRRTDTQYF TGCAGCGTCCGACGCACAGATACGCAGTATTTT
TRBJ2-1 TRBV27 TRBD1 many CASRSLGQGSNEQFF TGTGCCAGCCGTAGTTTAGGACAGGGGTCCAATGAGCAGTTCTTC
TRBJ1-1 TRBV7-2 . . CASSRAGNSNTEAFF TGTGCCAGCAGCCGAGCCGGTAACTCGAACACTGAAGCTTTCTTT
TRBJ1-1 TRBV5-1 TRBD1 few CASSLALPGQGAGNTEAFF TGCGCCAGCAGCTTGGCCCTTCCGGGACAGGGGGCCGGGAACACTGAAGCTTTCTTT
TRBJ2-7 TRBV5-1 TRBD1 few CASSPRTGNYEQYF TGCGCCAGCAGCCCGAGGACAGGGAACTACGAGCAGTACTTC
TRBJ2-7 TRBV29-1 . many CSVGVAKGDEQYF TGCAGCGTTGGAGTAGCGAAGGGTGACGAGCAGTACTTC
TRBJ2-7 TRBV5-4 . . CASSLGQNRVPYEQYF TGTGCCAGCAGCTTGGGGCAAAACAGGGTCCCCTACGAGCAGTACTTC
TRBJ2-7 TRBV28 . few CASSSPGATTYEQYF TGTGCCAGCAGCTCTCCGGGGGCCACCACCTACGAGCAGTACTTC
TRBJ1-3 TRBV10-3 . . CAISEGPRAIYF TGTGCCATCAGTGAAGGGCCCAGGGCCATATATTTT
TRBJ2-1 TRBV15 TRBD2 many CATSSGPHVGGSSYNEQFF TGTGCCACCAGCAGCGGGCCCCACGTTGGCGGGAGCTCCTACAATGAGCAGTTCTTC
TRBJ2-3 TRBV27 TRBD2 many CASRRTSGYFADTQYF TGTGCCAGCAGGAGGACTAGCGGATATTTCGCTGACACGCAGTATTTT
TRBJ2-5 TRBV29-1 TRBD2 few CSGIPGLAGRETQYF TGCAGCGGAATTCCGGGACTAGCGGGAAGGGAGACCCAGTACTTC
TRBJ2-1 TRBV28 TRBD2 . CASSFRLAGPYNEQFF TGTGCCAGCAGTTTTCGTCTAGCGGGGCCCTACAATGAGCAGTTCTTC
TRBJ2-1 TRBV5-6 . many CASSLNNEQFF TGTGCCAGCAGCCTGAACAATGAGCAGTTCTTC
TRBJ1-1 TRBV7-2 . . CASSLALGGGHTEAFF TGTGCCAGCAGCTTAGCGCTCGGGGGCGGTCACACTGAAGCTTTCTTT
TRBJ1-6 TRBV18 . many CASSPQLSTGASPLHF TGTGCCAGCTCACCCCAATTATCGACAGGAGCTTCACCCCTCCACTTT
TRBJ1-5 TRBV6-1 TRBD1 many CASSEGRGQGSNQPQHF TGTGCCAGCAGTGAAGGAAGGGGACAGGGAAGCAATCAGCCCCAGCATTTT
TRBJ1-5 TRBV18 TRBD1 many CASSPTGGLQPQHF TGTGCCAGCTCACCCACAGGGGGCCTTCAGCCCCAGCATTTT
TRBJ2-7 TRBV12-3/TRBV12-4 TRBD2 many CASSRIRTSGESEQYF TGTGCCAGCAGTCGCATAAGGACTAGCGGTGAGAGTGAGCAGTACTTC
TRBJ2-2 TRBV24-1 TRBD1 . CATRDRGVGNTGELFF TGTGCCACCAGGGACAGGGGAGTGGGGAACACCGGGGAGCTGTTTTTT
TRBJ1-2 TRBV5-5 . . CASSLTARNNYGYTF TGTGCCAGCAGCTTGACAGCACGGAATAACTATGGCTACACCTTC
TRBJ1-5 TRBV6-2/TRBV6-3 . few CASSYSLLWDSNQPQHF TGTGCCAGCAGTTACTCGCTGTTATGGGATAGCAATCAGCCCCAGCATTTT
TRBJ1-6 TRBV28 . . CASSSPGGENSPLHF TGTGCCAGCAGTTCCCCGGGGGGGGAGAATTCACCCCTCCACTTT
TRBJ2-1 TRBV6-5 TRBD1 . CASRQGDGNEQFF TGTGCCAGCAGACAGGGGGACGGCAATGAGCAGTTCTTC
TRBJ2-2 TRBV20-1 TRBD2 many CSARQTSGNTGELFF TGCAGTGCTCGCCAAACTAGCGGAAACACCGGGGAGCTGTTTTTT
TRBJ2-7 TRBV28 TRBD1 . CASSSPPGQGYEQYF TGTGCCAGCAGTTCCCCTCCCGGACAGGGCTACGAGCAGTACTTC
TRBJ1-3 TRBV4-2 . few CASSQEYGGRGRISGNTIYF TGTGCCAGCAGCCAAGAGTATGGTGGTAGGGGACGTATCTCTGGAAACACCATATATTTT
TRBJ1-2 TRBV7-8 . many CASSSGPEGGYTF TGTGCCAGCAGCTCGGGGCCCGAGGGTGGCTACACCTTC
TRBJ2-3 TRBV7-3 . medium-sized CASSISGDTQYF TGTGCCAGCAGCATTAGCGGAGATACGCAGTATTTT
TRBJ1-4 TRBV5-1 . few CASRPGGATNEKLFF TGCGCCAGCAGGCCTGGGGGGGCAACTAATGAAAAACTGTTTTTT
TRBJ1-6 TRBV6-4 . . CASSPDGDNSPLHF TGTGCCAGCTCACCGGACGGAGACAATTCACCCCTCCACTTT
TRBJ1-5 TRBV7-9 TRBD1 . CASSLALLGGSSQPQHF TGTGCCAGCAGCTTAGCGCTTTTAGGGGGCAGTAGTCAGCCCCAGCATTTT
TRBJ2-3 TRBV9 . few CASSVGELTSTDTQYF TGTGCCAGCAGCGTAGGGGAGCTTACTTCCACAGATACGCAGTATTTT
TRBJ2-1 TRBV29-1 TRBD1 many CSVRDSNEQFF TGCAGCGTCCGGGACAGCAATGAGCAGTTCTTC
TRBJ2-2 TRBV11-3 . few CASSPVGGLNTGELFF TGTGCCAGCAGCCCAGTGGGGGGCCTTAACACCGGGGAGCTGTTTTTT
TRBJ2-1 TRBV12-3/TRBV12-4 . few CASSSEIYNEQFF TGTGCCAGCAGTTCGGAGATATACAATGAGCAGTTCTTC
TRBJ1-5 TRBV28 . many CASSLVVGPQHF TGTGCCAGCAGTTTAGTTGTGGGGCCCCAGCATTTT
TRBJ2-5 TRBV4-2 TRBD2 many CASSQGLAAMQTQYF TGTGCCAGCAGCCAGGGACTAGCTGCGATGCAGACCCAGTACTTC
TRBJ2-1 TRBV6-2/TRBV6-3 TRBD2 many CASREGTSGRGNEQFF TGTGCCAGCAGGGAAGGGACTAGCGGGAGAGGAAATGAGCAGTTCTTC
TRBJ2-6 TRBV28 . few CASSQGTVLTF TGTGCCAGCAGCCAAGGGACCGTCCTGACTTTC
TRBJ2-5 TRBV5-1 . many CASSLDTTQETQYF TGCGCCAGCAGCTTGGACACTACCCAAGAGACCCAGTACTTC
TRBJ1-2 TRBV28 . many CASSLRGMDYGYTF TGTGCCAGCAGTTTACGGGGGATGGACTATGGCTACACCTTC
TRBJ2-2 TRBV20-1 TRBD1 . CSARPGTVNTGELFF TGCAGTGCTAGACCCGGGACAGTTAACACCGGGGAGCTGTTTTTT
TRBJ2-7 TRBV4-3 . few CASSQGDWTYEQYF TGCGCCAGCAGCCAAGGGGACTGGACCTACGAGCAGTACTTC
TRBJ2-1 TRBV7-2 TRBD1 many CASSLDRVFNEQFF TGTGCCAGCAGCTTGGACAGGGTTTTTAATGAGCAGTTCTTC
TRBJ2-7 TRBV12-3/TRBV12-4 . many CASSPGNPYYEQYF TGTGCCAGCAGCCCAGGGAACCCCTACTACGAGCAGTACTTC
TRBJ2-1 TRBV27 . many CASSYEGSYNEQFF TGTGCCAGCAGTTATGAGGGCTCCTACAATGAGCAGTTCTTC
TRBJ2-7 TRBV2 TRBD1 many CASRGTGSYEQYF TGTGCCAGCAGAGGGACAGGATCCTACGAGCAGTACTTC
TRBJ1-1 TRBV5-1 TRBD1 few CASSRTYRGHTGTEAFF TGCGCCAGCAGCCGCACCTACAGGGGGCATACTGGCACTGAAGCTTTCTTT
TRBJ1-1 TRBV29-1 . many CSTGGGSTEAFF TGCAGCACCGGCGGAGGGTCCACTGAAGCTTTCTTT
TRBJ1-2 TRBV5-1 . few CASSWGRSYYTF TGCGCCAGCAGCTGGGGACGTTCGTACTACACCTTC
TRBJ1-6 TRBV12-3/TRBV12-4 . many CASSLGNNSPLHF TGTGCCAGCAGTTTAGGGAACAATTCACCCCTCCACTTT
TRBJ1-2 TRBV28 . many CASFDRKYGYTF TGTGCCAGCTTCGACAGGAAATATGGCTACACCTTC
TRBJ2-7 TRBV6-2/TRBV6-3 . many CASRDRHYEQYF TGTGCCAGCCGGGACCGACACTACGAGCAGTACTTC
TRBJ2-7 TRBV29-1 . . CSVIERHTYEQYF TGCAGCGTTATAGAAAGACATACCTACGAGCAGTACTTC
TRBJ2-7 TRBV20-1 TRBD2 . CSAGLWGGNEQYF TGCAGTGCCGGATTGTGGGGAGGGAACGAGCAGTACTTC
TRBJ2-3 TRBV6-6 TRBD2 many CASTQTSGRSYTQYF TGTGCCAGCACCCAGACTAGCGGAAGATCATATACGCAGTATTTT
TRBJ2-2 TRBV6-2/TRBV6-3 TRBD2 . CASRPGTTTGELFF TGTGCCAGCAGGCCCGGGACTACCACCGGGGAGCTGTTTTTT
TRBJ2-3 TRBV7-9 TRBD2 . CASSRGLAEPAGTDTQYF TGTGCCAGCAGCCGCGGACTAGCGGAGCCCGCCGGCACAGATACGCAGTATTTT